Below, 24 T cell receptor beta chains from the same sample are listed, as sequenced in a study of PD-L1 blockade in urothelial cancer. Time point specified: peripheral blood 6 weeks after treatment start. The data were produced by immunoSEQ multiplex PCR, yet TCRdb's version contains in-frame clones alone and is incomplete. Of around 50,000 clones in the sample, more than 75% were seen once. Sequenced here: PBMCs, sampled around atezolizumab (anti-PD-L1) treatment. The receptors shown here come from a man in his 60s with urothelial cancer.

The V call is TRBV10-3, the J call TRBJ1-1; 8 bases line up with TRBD1. V was pared by 0 bases and J by 3 bases, with 3 bases of the junction left unmatched. The CDR3 loop spans 15 amino acids. CDR1 ENHRY and CDR2 SYGVKD come from the germline V gene. The DNA for the CDR3 is TGTGCCATCAGTGAGTCGGGCAGGGGGCACACTGAAGCTTTCTTT. This gives the protein CAISESGRGHTEAFF.

The chain joins TRBV7-9 to TRBJ1-1; no clear D gene. The V end was cut by 0 bases, the J end by 3 bases, with 8 bases between. The CDR3 spans 14 residues. Germline CDR1 reads SEHNR; CDR2 reads FQNEAQ (reference sequence). The CDR3, as DNA: TGTGCCAGCAGCTTAGCGGGCCGCGACACTGAAGCTTTCTTT. Its protein product is CASSLAGRDTEAFF.

The genes are TRBV5-1 and TRBJ2-2, with 7 positions matching TRBD2. Germline CDR1 and CDR2: SGHRS and YFSETQ. The CDR3 spans 16 residues. The trim removed 4 bases at V and 9 bases at J, leaving 15 bases unmatched. DNA for the CDR3: TGCGCCAGCAGCCCCTCAGTTGGAGCGGGGCTCCGGGAGCTGTTTTTT. This translates into CASSPSVGAGLRELFF.

The J gene is TRBJ2-7, the V gene TRBV7-2, with 9 nucleotides matching TRBD2. V dropped 5 bases and J dropped 4; count of bases not matched to a gene: 3. CDR1 is SGHTA and CDR2 is FQGNSA in the germline V gene. CDR3 length: 13 residues. CDR3 protein: CASSSAGGYEQYF. CDR3 DNA: TGTGCCAGCAGCAGCGCGGGGGGGTACGAGCAGTACTTC.

This chain joins TRBV19 and TRBJ2-3; 11 bases match TRBD2. Per germline, CDR1 LNHDA and CDR2 SQIVND (reference sequence). The CDR3 is made up of 17 amino acids. J was trimmed by 2 bases and V by 3 bases; bases with no gene match: 7. CDR3 loop: CASSIIVGLADTDTQYF. The DNA of the CDR3 is TGTGCCAGTAGTATTATAGTGGGACTAGCGGACACAGATACGCAGTATTTT.

The chain employs TRBV6-4 and TRBJ2-1; TRBD2 matches at 7 bases. CDR1 MRHNA and CDR2 SNTAGT come from the germline V gene. V lost 2 bases, J lost 2 bases, and 0 bases stayed unmatched. CDR3 length equals 14 residues. In DNA form, the CDR3 reads TGTGCCAGCAGTGACGGGGGGGCCTACAATGAGCAGTTCTTC. It yields the protein CASSDGGAYNEQFF.

J is TRBJ2-7 and V is TRBV9, with D perhaps TRBD1 (6 bases). V lost 0 bases and J 0 bases, leaving 10 bases between the germline ends. This CDR3 contains 15 residues. Per germline, CDR1 SGDLS and CDR2 YYNGEE. CDR3: CASSVEGQPSYEQYF. CDR3 in DNA: TGTGCCAGCAGCGTAGAGGGACAACCCTCCTACGAGCAGTACTTC.

This clone came up a few times. This chain uses TRBV23-1 with TRBJ1-5; maybe TRBD1 (6 bases). TRBV23-1 is reported as an ORF; its role is uncertain. V lost 7 bases, J lost 6 bases, and 28 bases lay in between. This CDR3 has 18 amino acids. The CDR3 is CASNNTPTLQGWGQPQHF. DNA of the CDR3: TGCGCCAGCAACAATACACCCACCCTGCAGGGGTGGGGTCAGCCCCAGCATTTT.

The chain couples TRBV9 to TRBJ1-4; 7 nucleotides match TRBD1. Unmatched junction bases numbered 5, after V lost 3 bases and J lost 3 bases. Germline-derived CDR1 and CDR2 are SGDLS and YYNGEE. CDR3 length equals 15 residues. This CDR3 reads CASSAGQQSNEKLFF. In DNA form, the CDR3 reads TGTGCCAGCAGCGCGGGACAGCAGTCTAATGAAAAACTGTTTTTT. Drawing the rest from reference TRBV9 and TRBJ1-4, the complete variable domain is DSGVTQTPKHLITATGQRVTLRCSPRSGDLSVYWYQQSLDQGLQFLIQYYNGEERAKGNILERFSAQQFPDLHSELNLSSLELGDSALYFCASSAGQQSNEKLFFGSGTQLSVL.

The chain has TRBV2 and TRBJ1-5, with 8 bases identical to TRBD1. Per the germline V gene, CDR1 is SNHLY and CDR2 is FYNNEI. The V gene end was trimmed by 3 bases and the J gene end by 6 bases; junction bases not matched to a gene: 7. CDR3 length: 15 residues. For the CDR3, the DNA is TGTGCCAGCAGTGAGGAGAACAGGGGGAGTCAGCCCCAGCATTTT. Its translation is CASSEENRGSQPQHF. Looking up the rest from reference TRBV2 and TRBJ1-5 gives the full variable domain: EPEVTQTPSHQVTQMGQEVILRCVPISNHLYFYWYRQILGQKVEFLVSFYNNEISEKSEIFDDQFSVERPDGSNFTLKIRSTKLEDSAMYFCASSEENRGSQPQHFGDGTRLSIL.

The gene calls are TRBV9 and TRBJ1-2, with TRBD1 matching 7 bases. This CDR3 contains 13 residues. Per germline, CDR1 SGDLS and CDR2 YYNGEE. The ends lost 2 bases at V and 3 bases at J; junction bases unmatched: 1. Written as DNA, the CDR3 is TGTGCCAGCAGCGTCACAGGGGACTATGGCTACACCTTC. The encoded protein is CASSVTGDYGYTF. Full variable domain (missing parts from reference TRBV9 and TRBJ1-2): DSGVTQTPKHLITATGQRVTLRCSPRSGDLSVYWYQQSLDQGLQFLIQYYNGEERAKGNILERFSAQQFPDLHSELNLSSLELGDSALYFCASSVTGDYGYTFGSGTRLTVV.

The chain uses TRBV9 and TRBJ1-3, with a weak D call TRBD1 (6 bases). The V gene lost 0 bases and the J gene lost 0 bases, with 13 bases spanning the gap. CDR1 SGDLS and CDR2 YYNGEE come from the germline V gene. The CDR3 loop spans 17 amino acids. CDR3 nucleotide sequence: TGTGCCAGCAGCGTAGCTCCACAGGGCGGCTCTGGAAACACCATATATTTT. Amino acids: CASSVAPQGGSGNTIYF.

The chain joins TRBV5-1 to TRBJ2-3, with D possibly TRBD2 on 6 matching bases. Trimming removed 0 bases from V and 0 bases from J, with 11 bases in between. The CDR3 consists of 16 residues. Per germline, CDR1 SGHRS and CDR2 YFSETQ. This chain's CDR3 is CASSLVRDFSTDTQYF. The CDR3 nucleotides read TGCGCCAGCAGCTTGGTCAGGGACTTTAGCACAGATACGCAGTATTTT.

This clone was seen only a few times. V and J are TRBV10-3 and TRBJ2-1; weak D call: TRBD2 (6 bases). Deletions cut 4 bases from V and 10 bases from J, with 14 bases between. In germline, CDR1 is ENHRY, CDR2 SYGVKD. The CDR3 is 13 amino acids. The CDR3 nucleotides read TGTGCCATCAGTGTCCAGGGAGGAGGGGAGCAGTTCTTC. Protein: CAISVQGGGEQFF.

V is TRBV28 and J is TRBJ2-7; 8 bases align to TRBD1. The CDR3 is 15 amino acids. V shed 5 bases, J shed 0 bases, and the junction held 6 bases outside the gene matches. CDR1 and CDR2 from the germline V gene are MDHEN and SYDVKM. CDR3 residues: CASSPSRGRSYEQYF. As DNA, the CDR3 is TGTGCCAGCAGTCCATCCAGGGGGCGCTCCTACGAGCAGTACTTC.

The chain recombines TRBV5-6 with TRBJ2-1, with 9 positions matching TRBD2. The J segment lost 7 bases and the V segment lost 4 bases, leaving 9 bases of the junction unmatched. The CDR3 length is 15 residues. CDR1 is SGHDT, CDR2 YYEEEE, per germline. Written as DNA, the CDR3 is TGTGCCAGCAGCAACCTAGCGGGGTGGTTAAATGAGCAGTTCTTC. It yields the protein CASSNLAGWLNEQFF.

This chain joins TRBV2 and TRBJ1-5, with TRBD1 matching 7 bases. This CDR3 comprises 14 residues. After removal of 5 bases from V and 3 bases from J, the junction contained 4 bases not matched to a gene. Germline V gene data show CDR1 as SNHLY and CDR2 as FYNNEI. DNA of the CDR3: TGTGCCAGCAGTCCCACAGGGGTCAATCAGCCCCAGCATTTT. Amino acid sequence: CASSPTGVNQPQHF.

J is TRBJ2-5 and V is TRBV10-3, with 12 bases fitting TRBD2. Trimming at V came to 6 bases and at J to 1 base, leaving 15 bases not matched to a gene. Germline CDR1 is ENHRY and CDR2 is SYGVKD. This CDR3 has 19 amino acids. The CDR3 loop reads CAIRGARLLAGGRQETQYF. The CDR3 coding sequence is TGTGCCATCAGGGGTGCCCGATTACTAGCGGGGGGCCGCCAAGAGACCCAGTACTTC.

The genes are TRBV30 and TRBJ1-3, with unresolved D. The germline V and J ends were trimmed by 5 bases and 4 bases, with 12 bases remaining between them. In germline, CDR1 is GTSNPN, CDR2 SVGIG (reference sequence). This CDR3 has 13 residues. This CDR3 reads CAWSSRSGNTIYF. The CDR3, as DNA: TGTGCCTGGTCGTCTCGGTCCGGAAACACCATATATTTT. The full variable domain, rest sourced from reference TRBV30 and TRBJ1-3, is SQTIHQWPATLVQPVGSPLSLECTVEGTSNPNLYWYRQAAGRGLQLLFYSVGIGQISSEVPQNLSASRPQDRQFILSSKKLLLSDSGFYLCAWSSRSGNTIYFGEGSWLTVV.

This clone was seen once. The chain couples TRBV5-8 to TRBJ2-6; unclear D gene. The CDR3 spans 15 residues. The germline V and J ends were trimmed by 1 base and 0 bases, with 5 bases remaining between them. The germline V gene has CDR1 SGHTS and CDR2 YDEGEE. CDR3 coding DNA: TGTGCCAGCAGCTTGTCCGGCTCTGGGGCCAACGTCCTGACTTTC. The encoded protein is CASSLSGSGANVLTF.

This chain connects TRBV6-1 to TRBJ2-3; 7 bases align to TRBD1. V lost 4 bases, J lost 2 bases, and 6 bases stayed unmatched. The CDR3 is 15 residues long. Germline CDR1 is MNHNS and CDR2 is SASEGT. CDR3 amino acids: CASSGRQGYTDTQYF. The CDR3, as DNA: TGTGCCAGCAGTGGCCGACAGGGCTACACAGATACGCAGTATTTT.

This chain joins TRBV19 and TRBJ2-3; D is possibly TRBD2 (5 bases). Germline CDR1 and CDR2: LNHDA and SQIVND (reference sequence). The CDR3 totals 16 residues. With 3 bases removed from V and 2 bases from J, the gap between germline ends came to 15 bases. CDR3 bases: TGTGCCAGTAGTATGTACACTAGTACTCCCACAGATACGCAGTATTTT. Protein sequence: CASSMYTSTPTDTQYF. Supplemented by reference TRBV19 and TRBJ2-3, the full variable domain reads DGGITQSPKYLFRKEGQNVTLSCEQNLNHDAMYWYRQDPGQGLRLIYYSQIVNDFQKGDIAEGYSVSREKKESFPLTVTSAQKNPTAFYLCASSMYTSTPTDTQYFGPGTRLTVL.

CDR3 residues: CASSDVETGEGYGYTF. In DNA, the CDR3 is TGTGCCAGCAGTGATGTGGAGACAGGGGAGGGCTATGGCTACACCTTC. The chain employs TRBV2 and TRBJ1-2, with 8 bases lining up with TRBD1. CDR3 size: 16 residues. V was pared by 3 bases and J by 4 bases, with 10 bases of the junction left unmatched. CDR1 and CDR2 from the germline V gene are SNHLY and FYNNEI.

V usage is TRBV6-1 and J usage is TRBJ1-5; D might be TRBD1 (5 bases). Trimming took 1 base from V and 2 from J, leaving 12 bases between them. CDR1 and CDR2 (germline): MNHNS, SASEGT. The CDR3 is 16 residues long. The CDR3 bases are TGTGCCAGCAGTGAAGGGGCAGGGATGGGCAATCAGCCCCAGCATTTT. Protein product: CASSEGAGMGNQPQHF.